A selection of T cell receptor beta chains follows, all from one sample in a study of T-cell reconstitution after alpha-beta-depleted transplantation in children. From the PCR reads, TCRdb called clonotypes with MiXCR, one entry per CDR3 protein. The data contain some 550,000 distinct CDR3 sequences, approximately 22% of them seen just once; the ten biggest clones take up approximately 14%. Sequenced material: PBMCs, mostly from graft donor cells, taken 360 days after TCRalphabeta/CD19-depleted stem cell transplant. All receptors come from a boy in the first two years of life who had a stem cell transplant for acute myeloid leukemia, so the T cells may come from the graft donor. The CDR3 runs from the conserved cysteine through the conserved F or W. D genes are given only for firm matches. Expanded clones get a size class; other rows say once, few or many, or leave the size out.

cdr3_length clone_size d_call j_call v_call cdr3_aa cdr3_nt
17 few TRBD1 TRBJ1-5 TRBV29-1 CSVGSDRGGGSNQPQHF TGCAGCGTTGGGTCTGACAGGGGAGGTGGTAGCAATCAGCCCCAGCATTTT
16 - - TRBJ1-4 TRBV20-1 CSASLTEYATNEKLFF TGCAGTGCTAGCCTAACGGAGTATGCAACTAATGAAAAACTGTTTTTT
17 - TRBD2 TRBJ2-2 TRBV28 CASSPSLGLAGGGELFF TGTGCCAGCAGTCCTTCTTTGGGACTAGCTGGGGGCGGGGAGCTGTTTTTT
15 few TRBD2 TRBJ2-5 TRBV12-3/TRBV12-4 CASSPQAGGLETQYF TGTGCCAGCAGTCCCCAAGCGGGGGGGTTGGAGACCCAGTACTTC
14 few - TRBJ1-1 TRBV20-1 CSARANRANTEAFF TGCAGTGCTAGGGCGAACAGGGCCAACACTGAAGCTTTCTTT
14 - - TRBJ2-1 TRBV7-2 CASSFQRPWNEQFF TGTGCCAGCAGCTTCCAAAGGCCTTGGAATGAGCAGTTCTTC
15 - - TRBJ2-1 TRBV7-6 CASSLKIGDIHEQFF TGTGCCAGCAGCTTAAAAATCGGGGATATACATGAGCAGTTCTTC
17 - - TRBJ2-7 TRBV18 CASSPLPLDSPKDEQYF TGTGCCAGCTCACCTCTTCCGTTGGACAGCCCTAAGGACGAGCAGTACTTC
14 - TRBD2 TRBJ2-5 TRBV6-1 CASDVAGGQETQYF TGTGCCAGCGATGTAGCGGGGGGTCAAGAGACCCAGTACTTC
13 few - TRBJ2-5 TRBV5-1 CASSRDSVETQYF TGCGCCAGCAGCCGGGACTCGGTCGAGACCCAGTACTTC
12 - - TRBJ2-4 TRBV2 CASRGGWNIQYF TGTGCCAGTAGGGGGGGCTGGAACATTCAGTACTTC
14 - TRBD1 TRBJ1-1 TRBV5-6 CASSSTGFSTEAFF TGTGCCAGCAGCTCGACAGGGTTTTCCACTGAAGCTTTCTTT
13 few - TRBJ2-2 TRBV20-1 CSCLGGNTGELFF TGCAGTTGCTTGGGCGGGAACACCGGGGAGCTGTTTTTT
16 few TRBD2 TRBJ2-5 TRBV6-5 CASSSRTSGIQETQYF TGTGCCAGCAGTTCCAGGACTAGCGGGATTCAAGAGACCCAGTACTTC
13 many - TRBJ2-7 TRBV20-1 CSALRHRSYEQYF TGCAGTGCCCTAAGACACAGATCCTACGAGCAGTACTTC
15 - - TRBJ1-5 TRBV18 CASSFRPAENQPQHF TGTGCCAGCTCATTCCGGCCTGCGGAAAATCAGCCCCAGCATTTT
16 few TRBD1 TRBJ2-5 TRBV4-3 CASSQAFDRDQETQYF TGCGCCAGCAGCCAGGCCTTCGACAGGGATCAAGAGACCCAGTACTTC
16 - - TRBJ2-3 TRBV15 CATSVSTGRGTDTQYF TGTGCCACCAGCGTCAGCACGGGCAGGGGCACAGATACGCAGTATTTT
16 few - TRBJ2-3 TRBV12-3/TRBV12-4 CASSFSRGRFTDTQYF TGTGCCAGCAGTTTCTCCCGGGGCCGGTTCACAGATACGCAGTATTTT
14 few - TRBJ2-2 TRBV14 CASSLTGIPGELFF TGTGCCAGCAGCCTCACAGGGATCCCCGGGGAGCTGTTTTTT
15 few - TRBJ2-3 TRBV7-6 CASSLSVWGTDTQYF TGTGCCAGCAGCCTTAGCGTGTGGGGCACAGATACGCAGTATTTT
14 - - TRBJ1-6 TRBV6-4 CASRKGADNSPLHF TGTGCCAGCAGAAAAGGGGCGGATAATTCACCCCTCCACTTT
16 many TRBD2 TRBJ2-3 TRBV20-1 CSARDRLAGATDTQYF TGCAGTGCTAGAGACCGACTAGCGGGGGCTACAGATACGCAGTATTTT
15 - - TRBJ2-5 TRBV7-3 CASSLIASNQETQYF TGTGCCAGCAGCTTAATAGCCTCGAACCAAGAGACCCAGTACTTC
13 many - TRBJ1-5 TRBV6-5 CASSYVVDQPQHF TGTGCCAGCAGTTACGTCGTGGATCAGCCCCAGCATTTT
16 - - TRBJ2-1 TRBV7-6 CASSLVGTDIWDEQFF TGTGCCAGCAGCTTAGTAGGGACCGATATTTGGGATGAGCAGTTCTTC
12 few TRBD1 TRBJ2-3 TRBV27 CASDRVVDTQYF TGTGCCAGCGACAGGGTAGTGGATACGCAGTATTTT
15 - - TRBJ2-5 TRBV7-9 CASSSNHGQRETQYF TGTGCCAGCAGCTCAAACCACGGACAGCGAGAGACCCAGTACTTC
14 few - TRBJ1-2 TRBV20-1 CSASPGLTNYGYTF TGCAGTGCTAGCCCAGGACTGACGAACTATGGCTACACCTTC
16 many - TRBJ2-5 TRBV14 CASSQGRLSGRETQYF TGTGCCAGCAGCCAAGGCCGACTCTCCGGTCGAGAGACCCAGTACTTC
15 few - TRBJ1-1 TRBV12-3/TRBV12-4 CASSLDGGLNTEAFF TGTGCCAGCAGTTTAGATGGGGGGCTAAACACTGAAGCTTTCTTT
14 - TRBD2 TRBJ2-5 TRBV10-3 CAISARLASETQYF TGTGCCATCAGCGCCCGACTAGCATCAGAGACCCAGTACTTC
13 few TRBD1 TRBJ1-6 TRBV12-3/TRBV12-4 CASSPGQGAPLHF TGTGCCAGCAGTCCTGGACAGGGTGCACCCCTCCACTTT